The entry below gives a single T cell receptor (beta chain) sequence along with its context. Antigen specificity is unknown. A read error may account for a junction end that differs from germline. The data were obtained in a study of T cells in Graves' hyperthyroidism and ophthalmopathy. On the basis of clinical symptoms, serum thyroxine and TRAb, thyroid ultrasound and orbital computed tomography, diagnoses were made. TCR beta CDR3 regions were amplified from RNA transcripts. The TCR CDR3 first-round RT-PCR relied on the HTBI primer set. One entry per CDR3 protein, called by TCRdb with MiXCR from the multiplex PCR reads. The repertoire consists of fewer than 500,000 distinct CDR3 sequences, with around an eighth occurring once and the leading ten covering about a fifth. The length of the CDR3 is 14 residues. Germline V gives CDR1 MDHEN, CDR2 SYDVKM. Notes on the study in general: Blood held most thyroid clonotypes expanded above 0.001 frequency. From stable hyperthyroidism, ophthalmopathy was set apart by a 13 V-J model. Progression to ophthalmopathy was predicted a median of about six months early.

The sample taken for sequencing was blood. The chain joins TRBV28 to TRBJ2-2, with D perhaps matching TRBD2 (6 bases). This clonotype was obtained from a man aged 30 to 45 with Graves' hyperthyroidism that later progressed to Graves' ophthalmopathy. CDR3 bases: TGTACCAGCAGGACGGGCGGGGCCACCGGGGAGCTGTCTTTT. Translating gives CTSRTGGATGELSF. Filled out from reference TRBV28 and TRBJ2-2, the complete variable domain reads DVKVTQSSRYLVKRTGEKVFLECVQDMDHENMFWYRQDPGLGLRLIYFSYDVKMKEKGDIPEGYSVSREKKERFSLILESASTNQTSMYLCTSRTGGATGELSFGEGSRLTVL.